These 28 T cell receptor beta chains originate from one sample sequenced in a study of identical twins. TCRdb itself ran the 5' RACE reads through MiXCR, one entry per CDR3 protein. Found here are about 890,000 distinct CDR3 sequences, around an eighth of them singletons; the top ten hold about 1.6%. This same sample was also part of a study on yellow fever vaccine responses in identical twins.

The specimen sequenced was PBMCs. The source of these receptors is a woman under 30 in good health.

This clonotype came up many times. The gene calls are TRBV12-3 or TRBV12-4 and TRBJ2-5, with 7 bases fitting TRBD2. The CDR3 is made up of 13 amino acids. V trimming: 8 bases; J trimming: 2 bases; junction bases outside the gene matches: 5. CDR3 nucleotides: TGTGCCAGCGGGAGGGCGGGACAAGAGACCCAGTACTTC. It is translated as CASGRAGQETQYF.

This clonotype appeared a few times. The rearrangement uses TRBV7-9 and TRBJ1-6; 8 bases map to TRBD1. Looked up from germline, CDR1 is SEHNR and CDR2 is FQNEAQ (reference sequence). This CDR3 has 16 amino acids. V shed 7 bases and J 3 bases; nucleotides not matched to a gene: 8. CDR3 nucleotides: TGTGCCAGCATCTCGGGGGACAGGAACTATAATTCACCCCTCCACTTT. Residues: CASISGDRNYNSPLHF. Filled out from reference TRBV7-9 and TRBJ1-6, the complete variable domain reads DTGVSQNPRHKITKRGQNVTFRCDPISEHNRLYWYRQTLGQGPEFLTYFQNEAQLEKSRLLSDRFSAERPKGSFSTLEIQRTEQGDSAMYLCASISGDRNYNSPLHFGNGTRLTVT.

This clonotype occurred a few times. The chain is built from TRBV4-1 and TRBJ1-1, with D unresolved. With 1 base removed from V and 3 bases from J, the gap between germline ends came to 9 bases. Germline assignment: CDR1 MGHRA and CDR2 YSYEKL. The length of the CDR3 is 14 residues. CDR3 amino acids: CASSQGRSDTEAFF. The CDR3 region has the DNA TGCGCCAGCAGCCAAGGCAGATCAGACACTGAAGCTTTCTTT.

The table lists this clonotype with a few counts. The chain joins TRBV27 to TRBJ1-1, with TRBD1 as a possible D gene (5 bases). This CDR3 has 14 amino acids. Germline loops: CDR1 MNHEY, CDR2 SMNVEV (reference sequence). V lost 8 bases to trimming and J lost 2 bases, with 15 bases between them. CDR3 in amino acids: CASGGWQKNTEAFF. CDR3 bases: TGTGCCAGCGGGGGGTGGCAGAAAAACACTGAAGCTTTCTTT.

This clonotype appeared a few times. The V call is TRBV4-1, the J call TRBJ2-2; the D call may be TRBD1 or TRBD2 (6 bases each). The CDR3 spans 17 residues. With 1 base removed from V and 1 base from J, the gap between germline ends came to 13 bases. CDR1 is MGHRA, CDR2 YSYEKL, per germline. CDR3 loop: CASSQGLGGRNTGELFF. CDR3 nucleotides: TGCGCCAGCAGCCAAGGGTTGGGGGGCCGGAACACCGGGGAGCTGTTTTTT.

This clonotype was counted a few times. The gene calls are TRBV20-1 and TRBJ1-3; the D gene is possibly TRBD1 (5 bases). CDR1 is DFQATT and CDR2 is SNEGSKA in the germline V gene (reference sequence). The CDR3 totals 14 residues. Trimming took 2 bases from V and 9 from J, leaving 17 bases between them. The CDR3, as DNA: TGCAGTGCTAGACACTCGGGACCAACGGGCACCATATATTTT. Its protein product is CSARHSGPTGTIYF.

The CDR3 nucleotides are TGTGCCAGTAGTAACAACAGAGGGGACACTGAAGCTTTCTTT. Translation gives CASSNNRGDTEAFF. The chain joins TRBV19 to TRBJ1-1, with a possible D match to TRBD1 (5 bases). Germline-derived CDR1 and CDR2 are LNHDA and SQIVND (reference sequence). V was trimmed by 4 bases and J by 3 bases, leaving 12 bases between them. This CDR3 contains 14 residues.

The V call is TRBV11-2, the J call TRBJ2-1; 10 bases are a match to TRBD2. There are 19 residues in the CDR3. Germline assignment: CDR1 SGHAT and CDR2 FQNNGV. The J segment lost 4 bases and the V segment lost 2 bases, leaving 14 bases of the junction unmatched. CDR3 loop: CASSLPSRPAGGWYNEQFF. CDR3 in DNA: TGTGCCAGCAGCTTACCCTCGCGGCCAGCGGGGGGGTGGTACAATGAGCAGTTCTTC.

The genes are TRBV7-9 and TRBJ2-2; D may correspond to TRBD1 or TRBD2 (5 bases each). V gave up 5 bases and J gave up 5 bases, with 21 bases separating them. This CDR3 is built from 17 residues. CDR1 SEHNR and CDR2 FQNEAQ come from the germline V gene (reference sequence). CDR3 nucleotides: TGTGCCAGCAGCCCGACCTGGGGCGGGCGACTGACCGGGGAGCTGTTTTTT. Its protein product is CASSPTWGGRLTGELFF.

The chain recombines TRBV28 with TRBJ1-2; D unresolved. The V and J ends lost 2 bases and 4 bases respectively, with 14 bases between them. Germline CDR1 and CDR2: MDHEN and SYDVKM. The CDR3 covers 15 residues. The CDR3 coding sequence is TGTGCCAGCAGTTTAAGCCAGACCTGGCGCTATGGCTACACCTTC. It translates to CASSLSQTWRYGYTF.

This clonotype has only a few counts. The rearrangement links TRBV21-1 to TRBJ2-3; whether TRBD2, the table's D call, matches the DNA was not checked. TRBV21-1 is described as a pseudogene. The CDR3 extends over 19 amino acids. CDR3 sequence: CASSNGSMPFSGGADTQYF. In DNA form, the CDR3 reads TGTGCCAGCAGCAACGGATCCATGCCATTTAGCGGGGGAGCAGATACGCAGTATTTT.

A few counts support this clonotype. The chain carries TRBV29-1 and TRBJ2-7, with no clear D. The germline V gene has CDR1 SQVTM and CDR2 ANQGSEA. The CDR3 has 12 amino acids. V lost 0 bases and J 5 bases, leaving 8 bases between the germline ends. The CDR3 region is CSVEEKRNEQYF. In nucleotides, the CDR3 is TGCAGCGTTGAAGAAAAGAGAAACGAGCAGTACTTC.

This clonotype has at least ten counts. The rearrangement uses TRBV2 and TRBJ1-1, with TRBD1 as a possible D gene (5 bases). Germline CDR1 is SNHLY and CDR2 is FYNNEI. The V end lost 6 bases, the J end lost 3 bases, and 17 bases lay between the germline ends. This CDR3 is built from 15 residues. CDR3 DNA: TGTGCCAGCAGACCGTGGGACGGTGGGGACACTGAAGCTTTCTTT. Amino acid sequence: CASRPWDGGDTEAFF.

The chain couples TRBV12-3 or TRBV12-4 to TRBJ2-1, with no clear D. The V end lost 3 bases, the J end lost 7 bases, and 10 bases lay between the germline ends. The CDR3 runs to 13 residues. The CDR3 here is CASSFRSGNEQFF. As DNA, the CDR3 is TGTGCCAGCAGTTTCCGTTCCGGGAATGAGCAGTTCTTC.

CDR3 in amino acids: CTSSQGLMRAWPYEQYV. In DNA form, the CDR3 reads TGCACCAGCAGCCAAGGCCTCATGCGGGCTTGGCCCTACGAGCAGTACGTC. The chain carries TRBV1 and TRBJ2-7; TRBD2 reflects the table's D call only, with no check against the DNA. TRBV1 is described as a pseudogene. The CDR3 contains 17 residues.

The genes are TRBV5-1 and TRBJ2-7; the match to TRBD1 covers 7 bases. The V and J ends lost 0 bases and 5 bases, in that order; junction bases with no gene match: 8. Germline CDR1 SGHRS, CDR2 YFSETQ. This CDR3 comprises 15 residues. The CDR3 nucleotides are TGCGCCAGCAGCTTGGCCGATACGCAGGGGGACGAGCAGTACTTC. Encoded protein: CASSLADTQGDEQYF.

The genes are TRBV20-1 and TRBJ2-1, with TRBD2 matching 8 bases. Germline V CDR1 and CDR2: DFQATT, SNEGSKA (reference sequence). This CDR3 has 15 amino acids. Losses at the gene ends were 1 base for V and 3 bases for J; bases not matched to a gene: 5. CDR3 nucleotides: TGCAGTGCTAGAGTCGGGGGGGATCTCTACAATGAGCAGTTCTTC. It specifies CSARVGGDLYNEQFF.

This clonotype has ten or more counts. The chain uses TRBV6-1 and TRBJ1-5; D is possibly TRBD1 (6 bases). V lost 6 bases to trimming and J lost 0 bases, with 12 bases between them. This CDR3 has 15 amino acids. Germline assignment: CDR1 MNHNS and CDR2 SASEGT. The CDR3 loop is CASRDRLDSNQPQHF. The CDR3 bases are TGTGCCAGCAGGGACAGACTCGATAGCAATCAGCCCCAGCATTTT.

This clonotype was detected only a few times. The CDR3 is CASSTVTGTSNPGELFF. CDR3 coding DNA: TGTGCCAGCAGTACCGTCACCGGGACTAGTAACCCCGGGGAGCTGTTTTTT. V is TRBV6-1 and J is TRBJ2-2; 8 nucleotides match TRBD2. Trimming took 5 bases from V and 6 from J; bases not matched to a gene: 14. The CDR3 consists of 17 residues. Germline V gene sequence: CDR1 MNHNS, CDR2 SASEGT.

The V and J genes are TRBV5-1 and TRBJ1-2, with 7 bases matching TRBD1. Germline V gives CDR1 SGHRS, CDR2 YFSETQ. V lost 5 bases, J lost 4 bases, and 14 bases stayed unmatched. The CDR3 consists of 16 residues. The CDR3 protein is CASRQGWGQQIYGYTF. CDR3 nucleotides: TGCGCCAGCAGGCAAGGATGGGGACAGCAAATCTATGGCTACACCTTC. Filled out from reference TRBV5-1 and TRBJ1-2, the complete variable domain reads KAGVTQTPRYLIKTRGQQVTLSCSPISGHRSVSWYQQTPGQGLQFLFEYFSETQRNKGNFPGRFSGRQFSNSRSEMNVSTLELGDSALYLCASRQGWGQQIYGYTFGSGTRLTVV.

Ten or more counts support this clonotype. The rearrangement uses TRBV7-9 and TRBJ2-3; 7 bases agree with TRBD2. Germline V gene sequence: CDR1 SEHNR, CDR2 FQNEAQ (reference sequence). J lost 0 bases, V lost 4 bases, and 10 bases had no gene match. The CDR3 is 17 amino acids. CDR3 coding DNA: TGTGCCAGCAGCTCCCAGAATCTGGGGGGGAGCACAGATACGCAGTATTTT. It is translated as CASSSQNLGGSTDTQYF.

The rearrangement links TRBV29-1 to TRBJ2-7; no firm D call. Germline assignment: CDR1 SQVTM and CDR2 ANQGSEA. Trimming took 4 bases from V and 4 from J, leaving 11 bases between them. This CDR3 spans 12 amino acids. The DNA of the CDR3 is TGCAGCGTTGCCGTCGATCTTTACGAGCAGTACTTC. Residues: CSVAVDLYEQYF.

The chain employs TRBV7-3 and TRBJ2-3, with 8 bases aligning to TRBD2. This CDR3 has 15 amino acids. With V trimmed by 6 bases and J by 2 bases, 7 bases remained unmatched. Germline lookup yields CDR1 SGHTA and CDR2 FQGTGA. The DNA for the CDR3 is TGTGCCAGCAGAAAAACGCGGGAGGACACAGATACGCAGTATTTT. Protein: CASRKTREDTDTQYF. The whole variable domain, remainder taken from reference TRBV7-3 and TRBJ2-3, is GAGVSQTPSNKVTEKGKYVELRCDPISGHTALYWYRQSLGQGPEFLIYFQGTGAADDSGLPNDRFFAVRPEGSVSTLKIQRTERGDSAVYLCASRKTREDTDTQYFGPGTRLTVL.

This clonotype was counted between two and nine times. The V gene is TRBV27, the J gene TRBJ1-2; D unresolved. Trimming took 2 bases from V and 5 from J, leaving 9 bases between them. This CDR3 has 13 amino acids. Germline assignment: CDR1 MNHEY and CDR2 SMNVEV (reference sequence). The DNA of the CDR3 is TGTGCCAGCAGTTTAAAAGGGTTTTATGGCTACACCTTC. Translated: CASSLKGFYGYTF.

CDR3 nucleotide sequence: TGTGCTAGTGGTTACGGGGATGGTACAGAGACCCAGTACTTC. It specifies CASGYGDGTETQYF. The V gene is TRBV12-5, the J gene TRBJ2-5; a possible D gene is TRBD2 (5 bases). The germline gives CDR1 LGHNT, CDR2 FRNRAP. The CDR3 has 14 amino acids. V lost 4 bases and J lost 4, with 13 bases in between.

This clonotype occurred many times. This chain connects TRBV5-6 to TRBJ1-5; D is unclear. The germline V gene encodes CDR1 SGHDT and CDR2 YYEEEE. V was pared by 0 bases and J by 3 bases, with 4 bases between. The CDR3 has 13 residues. DNA of the CDR3: TGTGCCAGCAGCTTGGGATACAATCAGCCCCAGCATTTT. Protein product: CASSLGYNQPQHF.

This clonotype was seen only a few times. This chain joins TRBV2 and TRBJ2-7; D is possibly TRBD1 or TRBD2 (5 bases each). Trimming removed 6 bases from V and 2 bases from J, with 11 bases in between. This CDR3 is built from 13 residues. Looked up from germline, CDR1 is SNHLY and CDR2 is FYNNEI. The CDR3 region has the DNA TGTGCCAGCAGGGTGGGGGATCCCTACGAGCAGTACTTC. Translated, it gives CASRVGDPYEQYF.

This clonotype was observed at least ten times. V usage is TRBV10-3 and J usage is TRBJ1-1, with a tentative D call TRBD1 (5 bases). Germline V gene data show CDR1 as ENHRY and CDR2 as SYGVKD. Trimming left V 10 bases short and J 7 bases short, with 13 bases between. The CDR3 spans 11 residues. CDR3 nucleotide sequence: TGTGCCACCGGGGGAACGGTTGAAGCTTTCTTT. It encodes CATGGTVEAFF.